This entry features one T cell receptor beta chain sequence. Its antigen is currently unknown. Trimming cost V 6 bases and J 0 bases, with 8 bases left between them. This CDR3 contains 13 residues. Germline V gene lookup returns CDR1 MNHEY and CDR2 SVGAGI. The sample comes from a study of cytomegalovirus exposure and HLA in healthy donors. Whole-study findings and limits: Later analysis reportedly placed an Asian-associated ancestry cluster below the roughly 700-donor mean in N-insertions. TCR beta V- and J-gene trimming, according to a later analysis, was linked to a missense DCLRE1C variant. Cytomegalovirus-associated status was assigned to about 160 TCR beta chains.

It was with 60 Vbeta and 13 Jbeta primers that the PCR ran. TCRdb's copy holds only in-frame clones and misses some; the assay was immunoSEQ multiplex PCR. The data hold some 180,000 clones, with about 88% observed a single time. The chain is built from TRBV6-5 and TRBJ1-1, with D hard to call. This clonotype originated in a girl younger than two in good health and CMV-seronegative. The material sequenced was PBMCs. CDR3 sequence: CASRSPMNTEAFF. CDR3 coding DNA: TGTGCCAGCAGGAGCCCCATGAACACTGAAGCTTTCTTT.